Shown below are 18 T cell receptor beta chains from a single sample sequenced in a study of monozygotic twins with inflammatory bowel disease. TCRdb re-called the 5' RACE reads, yielding one record per CDR3 amino acid sequence without DNA. The sample totals about 160,000 distinct CDR3 sequences. Sequences were obtained from blood. All receptors derive from a human donor with ulcerative colitis or Crohn's disease, or a healthy co-twin of an affected twin (not recorded which).

The chain links TRBV7-2 to TRBJ2-1; TCRdb's D gene call, TRBD1, goes unchecked for lack of DNA. The CDR3 consists of 15 residues. Germline-derived CDR1 and CDR2 are SGHTA and FQGNSA. The CDR3 sequence is CASKPTVTLYNEQFF.

This chain's CDR3 is CASSLVTEGAGGYGYTF. V usage is TRBV12-3 or TRBV12-4 and J usage is TRBJ1-2; TCRdb's D gene call, TRBD1, goes unchecked for lack of DNA. This CDR3 has 17 residues.

The rearrangement joins TRBV20-1 to TRBJ2-7; TCRdb gives TRBD2 as the D gene, but with no DNA this cannot be confirmed. Per germline, CDR1 DFQATT and CDR2 SNEGSKA (reference sequence). The CDR3 extends over 14 amino acids. This CDR3 reads CSAPLGGLSYEQYF.

CDR3 protein: CASSFPDRRHMQYF. V is TRBV28 and J is TRBJ2-4; TCRdb returns TRBD1, unconfirmable since there is no DNA. The CDR3 runs to 14 residues. CDR1 is MDHEN and CDR2 is SYDVKM in the germline V gene.

CDR3 protein: CASSYLRGVNTEAFF. The V gene is TRBV27, the J gene TRBJ1-1; the TRBD1 assignment by TCRdb is unverifiable without DNA. In germline, CDR1 is MNHEY, CDR2 SMNVEV (reference sequence). This CDR3 comprises 15 residues.

The rearrangement joins TRBV29-1 to TRBJ2-4; TCRdb names TRBD1, which stays unverified in the absence of DNA. The CDR3 has 12 residues. Germline CDR1 SQVTM, CDR2 ANQGSEA. Here the CDR3 reads CSVEITGTIQYF.

The chain joins TRBV3-1 to TRBJ2-2; with no DNA, the TCRdb D assignment of TRBD1 cannot be verified. This CDR3 has 15 residues. Germline loops: CDR1 LGHDT, CDR2 YNNKEL (reference sequence). This CDR3 reads CASSQAGGNTGELIF.

The chain combines TRBV4-2 with TRBJ2-2. The V gene's germline CDR1 is LGHNA and CDR2 YNFKEQ. This CDR3 comprises 14 residues. This CDR3 is CASSLTGGTGELFF.

The chain employs TRBV7-2 and TRBJ1-5; TCRdb's D call, TRBD1, is unchecked because there is no DNA. Germline V gene sequence: CDR1 SGHTA, CDR2 FQGNSA. This CDR3 region has 13 residues. This chain's CDR3 is CASSLEQAKPQHF.

The chain joins TRBV7-3 to TRBJ2-3; checking the TCRdb D call of TRBD2 is not possible without DNA. The CDR3 sequence is 15 residues long. In germline, CDR1 is SGHTA, CDR2 FQGTGA. CDR3: CASSLGLAGADTQYF.

V usage is TRBV20-1 and J usage is TRBJ1-4. The CDR3 is made up of 13 amino acids. Germline V gene data show CDR1 as DFQATT and CDR2 as SNEGSKA (reference sequence). The CDR3 loop reads CSAREAGDEKLFF.

The gene calls are TRBV6-5 and TRBJ2-7; TCRdb calls TRBD1, which cannot be checked without DNA. This CDR3 is 15 amino acids long. Germline V gives CDR1 MNHEY, CDR2 SVGAGI. CDR3 loop: CASSSPGQGKNEQYF.

This rearrangement joins TRBV5-1 to TRBJ2-7; the D call of TRBD2 rests on TCRdb alone, since no DNA is present to check it. CDR1 SGHRS and CDR2 YFSETQ come from the germline V gene. The CDR3 has 14 residues. CDR3 loop: CASSAGTLGDEQYF.

This sequence joins TRBV5-5 and TRBJ1-4; the TCRdb D gene call, TRBD1, has no DNA to confirm it. The CDR3 length is 14 residues. Per germline, CDR1 SGHKS and CDR2 YYEKEE (reference sequence). This CDR3 reads CASSSETGLEKLFF. The full variable domain, rest sourced from reference TRBV5-5 and TRBJ1-4, is DAGVTQSPTHLIKTRGQQVTLRCSPISGHKSVSWYQQVLGQGPQFIFQYYEKEERGRGNFPDRFSARQFPNYSSELNVNALLLGDSALYLCASSSETGLEKLFFGSGTQLSVL.

This rearrangement joins TRBV15 to TRBJ2-3; the TCRdb call, TRBD1, lacks DNA for checking. This CDR3 contains 18 residues. Germline CDR1 and CDR2: LNHNV and YYDKDF (reference sequence). This CDR3 reads CATSRDRLLDTRGDTQYF.

The chain couples TRBV9 to TRBJ1-1; TCRdb selects TRBD1, and the lack of DNA leaves this call unchecked. This CDR3 contains 14 residues. The germline V gene has CDR1 SGDLS and CDR2 YYNGEE. This chain's CDR3 is CASSPQTGAVGAFF.

The chain couples TRBV19 to TRBJ2-3; the D call from TCRdb, TRBD1, cannot be confirmed without DNA. The germline CDR1 and CDR2 sequences are LNHDA and SQIVND (reference sequence). The CDR3 consists of 15 residues. The CDR3 region is CASRGPGQITDTQYF.

The chain has TRBV5-1 and TRBJ2-7. CDR1 is SGHRS, CDR2 YFSETQ, per germline. CDR3 length: 13 amino acids. The CDR3 sequence: CASSLGAASEQYF.